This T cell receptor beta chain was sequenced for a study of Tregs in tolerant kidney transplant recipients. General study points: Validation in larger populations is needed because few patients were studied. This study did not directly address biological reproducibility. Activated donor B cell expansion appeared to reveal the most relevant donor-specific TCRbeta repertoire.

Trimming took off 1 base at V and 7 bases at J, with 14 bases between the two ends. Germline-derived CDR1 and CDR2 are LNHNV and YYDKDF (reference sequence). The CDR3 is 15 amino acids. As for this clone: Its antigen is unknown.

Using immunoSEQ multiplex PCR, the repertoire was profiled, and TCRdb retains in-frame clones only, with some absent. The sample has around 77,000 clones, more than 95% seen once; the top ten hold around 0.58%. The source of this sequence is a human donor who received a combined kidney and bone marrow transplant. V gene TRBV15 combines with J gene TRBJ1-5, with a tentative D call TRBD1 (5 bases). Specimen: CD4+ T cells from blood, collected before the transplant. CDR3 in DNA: TGTGCCACCAGCAGAGCTAAGACAGATAAACAGCCCCAGCATTTT. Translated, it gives CATSRAKTDKQPQHF.